The rows below give T cell receptor beta chains drawn from one sample of a study of CD4+ T cells in melanoma. Libraries were prepared by immunoSEQ multiplex PCR; TCRdb keeps only in-frame clonotypes and omits some of them. The table has approximately 14,000 clones, around 70% seen once. Sample: cells from a culture (not recorded whether cultured in vitro). All receptors come from a human donor with melanoma. The CDR3 runs from the conserved cysteine through the conserved F or W. The D gene is left open where the match is weak. Expanded clones are given a class, and other clones once, few, many or no size at all.

v_gene	abundance	j_gene	d_gene	CDR3aa	CDR3nt
TRBV6-5	few	TRBJ1-6	TRBD1	CASSIYGTVNSPLHF	TGTGCCAGCAGTATATACGGGACAGTAAATTCACCCCTCCACTTT
TRBV7-9	medium-sized	TRBJ1-6	.	CASSLGSGFYNSPLHF	TGTGCCAGCAGCTTAGGATCGGGTTTCTATAATTCACCCCTCCACTTT
TRBV2	once	TRBJ2-1	.	CASEARNEQFF	TGTGCCAGCGAGGCAAGGAATGAGCAGTTCTTC
TRBV5-1	.	TRBJ1-3	TRBD1	CASSQGQGRDTIYF	TGCGCCAGCAGCCAGGGACAGGGAAGAGACACCATATATTTT
TRBV10-3	.	TRBJ1-6	TRBD1	CAIRARDRDNSPLHF	TGTGCCATCAGGGCCCGGGACAGGGATAATTCACCCCTCCACTTT
TRBV15	once	TRBJ1-1	.	CATSRWGRSTEAFF	TGTGCCACCAGCAGGTGGGGCAGGAGCACTGAAGCTTTCTTT
TRBV19	few	TRBJ1-2	.	CASSIDQAANYGYTF	TGTGCCAGTAGTATAGATCAGGCGGCTAACTATGGCTACACCTTC
TRBV5-1	.	TRBJ2-2	.	CASSFDRGSGELFF	TGCGCCAGCAGCTTCGATAGGGGCTCCGGGGAGCTGTTTTTT
TRBV7-2	.	TRBJ1-5	.	CASSRILGSSGSNQPQHF	TGTGCCAGCAGCCGAATCCTAGGGTCCTCGGGGAGCAATCAGCCCCAGCATTTT
TRBV6-5	medium-sized	TRBJ1-6	TRBD1	CASSYGSGGHSPLHF	TGTGCCAGCAGTTACGGATCAGGGGGCCATTCACCCCTCCACTTT
TRBV7-9	.	TRBJ1-3	TRBD1	CASSSSGTAGNTIYF	TGTGCCAGCAGCTCCTCCGGGACAGCTGGAAACACCATATATTTT
TRBV15	.	TRBJ2-7	.	CAASFTAGYEQYF	TGTGCCGCCTCCTTTACAGCAGGCTACGAGCAGTACTTC
TRBV2	few	TRBJ2-2	TRBD2	CASSDKLAGTGELFF	TGTGCCAGCAGTGATAAACTAGCGGGGACCGGGGAGCTGTTTTTT
TRBV2	.	TRBJ1-4	.	CASNGQTKLFF	TGTGCCAGCAACGGACAGACAAAACTGTTTTTT
TRBV7-9	once	TRBJ2-7	TRBD2	CASSSMPAGPFEQYF	TGTGCCAGCAGCTCGATGCCAGCGGGGCCTTTCGAGCAGTACTTC
TRBV4-1	.	TRBJ2-1	.	CASSQDLRVGYNEQFF	TGCGCCAGCAGCCAAGATCTGCGCGTCGGATACAATGAGCAGTTCTTC
TRBV7-9	.	TRBJ2-1	.	CASSFDRGWKGVYNEQFF	TGTGCCAGCAGCTTCGATCGAGGGTGGAAGGGGGTTTACAATGAGCAGTTCTTC
TRBV20-1	.	TRBJ1-1	TRBD1	CSAVRGRRAFF	TGCAGTGCTGTCAGGGGGCGCCGGGCTTTCTTT
TRBV7-7	.	TRBJ2-5	TRBD2	CASSLLAGAGTQYF	TGTGCCAGCAGCTTACTAGCGGGGGCCGGGACCCAGTACTTC
TRBV30	.	TRBJ1-2	.	CAWFGGSYGYTF	TGTGCCTGGTTTGGGGGCTCATATGGCTACACCTTC
TRBV10-1	.	TRBJ2-5	.	CASSESRWGKETQYF	TGCGCCAGCAGTGAGTCGCGCTGGGGAAAAGAGACCCAGTACTTC
TRBV2	.	TRBJ1-1	.	CASSWGWTEAFF	TGTGCCAGCAGTTGGGGGTGGACTGAAGCTTTCTTT
TRBV7-3	.	TRBJ1-1	.	CASSGYRDTEAFF	TGTGCCAGCAGCGGATACAGGGACACTGAAGCTTTCTTT
TRBV6-1	few	TRBJ2-5	.	CASSVPQGSTQYF	TGTGCCAGCAGTGTACCCCAGGGCTCCACCCAGTACTTC
TRBV2	.	TRBJ1-1	TRBD1	CASSYRGENTEAFF	TGTGCCAGCAGCTACAGGGGGGAGAACACTGAAGCTTTCTTT
TRBV18	.	TRBJ1-4	.	CASSPTTVRNEKLFF	TGTGCCAGCTCACCTACGACAGTAAGAAATGAAAAACTGTTTTTT
TRBV9	few	TRBJ1-1	.	CASSVEGRVTEAFF	TGTGCCAGCAGCGTAGAAGGCAGGGTCACTGAAGCTTTCTTT
TRBV5-1	.	TRBJ2-2	.	CASRSRGDTGELFF	TGCGCCAGCAGGAGCAGGGGTGACACCGGGGAGCTGTTTTTT
TRBV19	once	TRBJ2-2	.	CASSIRRGENTGELFF	TGTGCCAGTAGTATTCGGAGGGGCGAGAACACCGGGGAGCTGTTTTTT
TRBV5-1	.	TRBJ2-7	TRBD1	CASSLTAGQGSYEQYF	TGCGCCAGCAGCTTGACTGCGGGACAGGGCTCCTACGAGCAGTACTTC
TRBV7-9	once	TRBJ2-3	TRBD2	CASSFTSGQDTQYF	TGTGCCAGCAGCTTTACTAGCGGGCAAGATACGCAGTATTTT
TRBV7-8	few	TRBJ2-7	.	CASSLGSDYEQYF	TGTGCCAGCAGCTTGGGCTCCGACTACGAGCAGTACTTC
TRBV4-2	few	TRBJ2-7	TRBD2	CASSQFSGGAYEQYF	TGTGCCAGCAGCCAATTCAGCGGGGGGGCCTACGAGCAGTACTTC
TRBV27	few	TRBJ2-7	TRBD2	CASKWSGGTYEQYF	TGTGCCAGCAAGTGGAGCGGGGGAACCTACGAGCAGTACTTC
TRBV6-6	.	TRBJ1-6	.	CVTRRDPNSPLHF	TGTGTCACACGCAGGGATCCCAATTCACCCCTCCACTTT
TRBV5-5	.	TRBJ2-7	TRBD1	CASSFSGQGNYEQYF	TGTGCCAGCAGCTTTTCGGGACAGGGCAACTACGAGCAGTACTTC
TRBV2	.	TRBJ1-5	TRBD1	CASSVGRGANQPQHF	TGTGCCAGCAGTGTGGGCAGGGGGGCCAATCAGCCCCAGCATTTT
TRBV7-9	.	TRBJ2-1	.	CASSNRGFIADEQFF	TGTGCCAGCAGCAACCGAGGGTTTATTGCGGATGAGCAGTTCTTC
TRBV5-5	once	TRBJ2-3	.	CASSLVGSTDTQYF	TGTGCCAGCAGCTTGGTAGGCAGCACAGATACGCAGTATTTT
TRBV19	.	TRBJ2-2	.	CASTSPGPANTGELFF	TGTGCCAGTACCTCCCCAGGGCCTGCGAACACCGGGGAGCTGTTTTTT
TRBV23-1	few	TRBJ1-1	.	CASSQRGDTEAFF	TGCGCCAGCAGTCAACGGGGGGACACTGAAGCTTTCTTT
TRBV28	few	TRBJ1-2	.	CASSLRGASYGYTF	TGTGCCAGCAGTTTGCGGGGGGCCAGCTATGGCTACACCTTC
TRBV18	once	TRBJ2-1	TRBD2	CASSPRTSSYSYNEQFF	TGTGCCAGCTCACCAAGGACTAGCAGTTACTCCTACAATGAGCAGTTCTTC
TRBV5-5	few	TRBJ1-5	.	CASSKGQSNQPQHF	TGTGCCAGCAGCAAAGGACAGAGCAATCAGCCCCAGCATTTT
TRBV5-4	once	TRBJ1-2	.	CASRAGPGYGYTF	TGTGCCAGCAGGGCCGGGCCGGGCTATGGCTACACCTTC
TRBV7-2	few	TRBJ2-3	.	CASSLSRSSTDTQYF	TGTGCCAGCAGCTTGTCGCGGTCTAGCACAGATACGCAGTATTTT
TRBV6-6	.	TRBJ1-1	.	CATRGGNTEAFF	TGTGCCACTCGAGGGGGAAACACTGAAGCTTTCTTT
TRBV19	few	TRBJ1-6	.	CASSIMDSPLHF	TGTGCCAGTAGTATCATGGATTCACCCCTCCACTTT